This TCR beta chain was identified during a study of beta chain features in type 1 diabetes. Germline V gives CDR1 MNHEY, CDR2 SVGAGI. The CDR3 has 15 residues. V was clipped by 7 bases and J by 6 bases; unmatched bases: 15. Since all of the isolated RNA was reverse transcribed, expressed TCRB transcripts were what got sequenced. Assay: immunoSEQ multiplex PCR; the TCRdb copy retains only in-frame clones and omits some. The table lists 860,000 or so clones, about a sixth of them singletons, with 0.02% to 0.03% in the top ten. The sequenced material came from naive CD4+ T cells from blood. The V call is TRBV6-5, the J call TRBJ2-7, with 7 bases identical to TRBD1. This receptor was taken from a woman aged 18-35 years in good health. The CDR3 here is CASTASTGQLGEQYF. The DNA for the CDR3 is TGTGCCAGCACAGCTAGTACGGGACAGTTGGGCGAGCAGTACTTC.